Shown below are 5 T cell receptor beta chains from a single sample sequenced in a study of patients and donors after allogeneic stem cell transplantation (TCRdb year 2020). The protocol used for the library was RT-PCR. This sample was sequenced with a NextSeq 550. The raw public reads went through TCRdb reprocessing: fastp at Q25, MiXCR clone calling, in-frame beta chains kept. CDR3 protein sequences are deduplicated, and each keeps its most common genes and DNA. The sample profile shows approximately 150,000 distinct CDR3 sequences; approximately 31% of them were found once. 2.5% to 3.5% of the sample rests with the top ten. Sequencing was performed on blood, either unsorted or a sorted T cell fraction (not recorded which). All receptors derive from a human donor who was either an allogeneic HSCT recipient or a stem cell or donor lymphocyte infusion donor (not recorded which). It is not recorded whose cells these are; they may come from a transplant donor.

This chain connects TRBV18 to TRBJ2-4, with TRBD2 matching 8 bases. CDR3 length: 21 amino acids. The V and J ends lost 3 bases and 1 base, in that order; junction bases with no gene match: 20. Per the germline V gene, CDR1 is KGHSH and CDR2 is LQKENI. Written as DNA, the CDR3 is TGTGCCAGCTCACCCATTCCTGAGAGCGGGAGAGGGTTTCTCGCCAAAAACATTCAGTACTTC. This translates into CASSPIPESGRGFLAKNIQYF.

The chain has TRBV7-9 and TRBJ2-5; 9 nucleotides match TRBD1. V was clipped by 0 bases and J by 4 bases; unmatched bases: 3. Per germline, CDR1 SEHNR and CDR2 FQNEAQ (reference sequence). The CDR3 contains 15 residues. The CDR3 bases are TGTGCCAGCAGCTTAGCGACGGGACAGGGAGAGACCCAGTACTTC. Translated, it gives CASSLATGQGETQYF.

This chain joins TRBV4-3 and TRBJ2-3; TRBD2 is a possible D gene (5 bases). Germline V gene lookup returns CDR1 LGHNA and CDR2 YSLEER. V lost 0 bases, J lost 1 base, and 14 bases lay in between. CDR3 length: 17 residues. CDR3 region: CASSQDSILAGTDTQYF. The CDR3 nucleotides read TGCGCCAGCAGCCAAGATAGTATTCTAGCCGGCACAGATACGCAGTATTTT.

This clonotype was counted between two and nine times. The chain has TRBV5-1 and TRBJ2-7, with 10 bases that match TRBD2. The germline gives CDR1 SGHRS, CDR2 YFSETQ. The V and J ends lost 0 bases and 4 bases, in that order; junction bases with no gene match: 4. The CDR3 totals 15 residues. This CDR3 is CASSLVTSGKYEQYF. As DNA, the CDR3 is TGCGCCAGCAGCTTGGTTACTAGCGGGAAATACGAGCAGTACTTC.

The chain is built from TRBV6-6 and TRBJ2-2, with TRBD2 matching over 10 bases. Germline values: CDR1 MNHNY, CDR2 SVGAGI (reference sequence). After removal of 6 bases from V and 4 bases from J, the junction contained 14 bases not matched to a gene. The CDR3 sequence is 18 residues long. The CDR3 spells CASRRLTLSGRATGELFF. The CDR3 DNA sequence: TGTGCCAGCAGACGCCTTACATTGAGCGGGAGGGCCACCGGGGAGCTGTTTTTT.